A single sample gave rise to the 8 T cell receptor beta chains below, sequenced in a study of cytomegalovirus exposure and HLA in healthy donors. TCRdb keeps only in-frame clones here, not all; method: immunoSEQ multiplex PCR. The repertoire holds tens of thousands of clones, with 94% as singletons. The sequencing sample was made of PBMCs. The receptors were gathered from a woman aged 18-30 years in good health and CMV-seronegative.

CDR3 residues: CASSADRATNEKLFF. In nucleotides, the CDR3 is TGTGCCAGCAGTGCGGACAGGGCAACTAATGAAAAACTGTTTTTT. V and J are TRBV27 and TRBJ1-4; 8 nucleotides align to TRBD1. V was pared by 5 bases and J by 0 bases, with 2 bases of the junction left unmatched. CDR1 and CDR2 from the germline V gene are MNHEY and SMNVEV (reference sequence). This CDR3 is built from 15 residues.

The J gene is TRBJ1-5, the V gene TRBV28; no reliable D call. In germline, CDR1 is MDHEN, CDR2 SYDVKM. The germline V and J ends were trimmed by 5 bases and 6 bases, with 8 bases remaining between them. The CDR3 consists of 12 residues. CDR3 region: CASSPPLQPQHF. CDR3 coding DNA: TGTGCCAGCAGTCCTCCCCTTCAGCCCCAGCATTTT.

The CDR3 nucleotides read TGTGCCAGCAGTGACTCGACGACAGGGGCAATGGGTGGCTACACCTTC. Its translation: CASSDSTTGAMGGYTF. V usage is TRBV6-4 and J usage is TRBJ1-2, with 8 bases fitting TRBD1. Germline lookup yields CDR1 MRHNA and CDR2 SNTAGT. The CDR3 runs to 16 residues. V was pared by 0 bases and J by 7 bases, with 10 bases of the junction left unmatched.

This clone was seen only once. The chain uses TRBV29-1 and TRBJ1-1; no definite D call. CDR3 length equals 13 residues. Per germline, CDR1 SQVTM and CDR2 ANQGSEA. Trimming removed 1 base from V and 9 bases from J, with 15 bases in between. The CDR3 loop is CSVEASGGLKAFF. As DNA, the CDR3 is TGCAGCGTTGAAGCCTCAGGAGGGCTCAAAGCTTTCTTT.

The chain joins TRBV12-5 to TRBJ1-1; D is undetermined. V lost 5 bases, J lost 11 bases, and 9 bases lay in between. Germline-derived CDR1 and CDR2 are LGHNT and FRNRAP. The CDR3 is 10 residues long. The CDR3 nucleotides read TGTGCTAGTGGTGGTACAAAGGCTTTCTTT. Amino acid sequence: CASGGTKAFF.

The J gene is TRBJ2-5, the V gene TRBV7-3, with TRBD1 matching over 9 bases. The CDR3 is made up of 15 amino acids. From germline, CDR1 is SGHTA and CDR2 FQGTGA. With V trimmed by 5 bases and J by 2 bases, 6 bases remained unmatched. Written as DNA, the CDR3 is TGTGCCAGCAGCCTTGACAGGGGGTGGCAAGAGACCCAGTACTTC. Its translation is CASSLDRGWQETQYF.

This clone was seen a single time. The chain has TRBV2 and TRBJ1-1; D is perhaps TRBD1 (6 bases). V was cut by 7 bases and J by 3 bases, with 15 bases left in between. Germline CDR1 and CDR2: SNHLY and FYNNEI. This CDR3 contains 14 residues. DNA for the CDR3: TGTGCCAGCAAGAACAGGGTAGGGGACACTGAAGCTTTCTTT. The encoded protein is CASKNRVGDTEAFF.

CDR3 loop: CASSPSGFRPDSGANVLTF. Here the CDR3 DNA reads TGTGCCAGCAGCCCTAGCGGATTTCGACCGGACTCTGGGGCCAACGTCCTGACTTTC. The J gene is TRBJ2-6, the V gene TRBV28, with 7 bases matching TRBD2. Trimming took 6 bases from V and 0 from J; bases not matched to a gene: 14. CDR1 is MDHEN, CDR2 SYDVKM, per germline. The CDR3 runs 19 residues.